The rows below give T cell receptor beta chains drawn from one sample of a study of shared clonotypes between healthy human individuals. TCRdb keeps only in-frame clones here, not all; method: immunoSEQ multiplex PCR. Of about a million clones in the sample, approximately 80% were seen once. Sequencing was done on a sample of memory CD4+ T cells from PBMCs. The receptors here all came from a young man in good health. Some clones in this sample may be carry-over from other donors' samples. Each CDR3 is given with its conserved first and last residue. The D gene is left open where the match is weak. A clone size is listed for some rows: how often the clone was seen (once, few, many), or a class if it is expanded.

>TRBJ2-7|NA|TRBD1|14|TRBV28
CASNPTGTAYEQYF
TGTGCCAGCAATCCAACAGGGACAGCCTACGAGCAGTACTTC
>TRBJ2-2|NA|TRBD1|16|TRBV6-4
CALIQGTEAGEGELFF
TGTGCCTTAATCCAGGGGACAGAGGCGGGCGAAGGGGAGCTGTTTTTT
>TRBJ2-3|NA|TRBD2|16|TRBV11-3
CASSLERGGSPDTQYF
TGTGCCAGCAGCTTAGAGCGAGGCGGGAGCCCAGATACGCAGTATTTT
>TRBJ2-2|NA|NA|15|TRBV4-1
CASSYGPGNTGELFF
TGCGCCAGCAGCTACGGGCCTGGTAACACCGGGGAGCTGTTTTTT
>TRBJ1-1|NA|NA|14|TRBV5-1
CASSLPDGPSEAFF
TGCGCCAGCAGCTTGCCTGATGGTCCCTCGGAAGCTTTCTTT
>TRBJ2-7|NA|NA|15|TRBV7-2
CASSLGPASSYEQYF
TGTGCCAGCAGCTTAGGACCGGCGAGCTCCTACGAGCAGTACTTC
>TRBJ2-7|NA|NA|15|TRBV5-4
CASSDGENVFYEQYF
TGTGCCAGCAGCGATGGGGAGAATGTTTTCTACGAGCAGTACTTC
>TRBJ2-7|NA|NA|15|TRBV6-5
CASSPRGSPSYEQYF
TGTGCCAGCAGCCCCCGAGGGAGCCCCTCCTACGAGCAGTACTTC
>TRBJ2-3|NA|TRBD2|19|TRBV30
CAIAQRTSGTQRATDTQYF
TGTGCCATAGCTCAACGGACTAGCGGGACACAGAGGGCCACAGATACGCAGTATTTT
>TRBJ2-2|NA|TRBD2|21|TRBV5-1
CASSLAGGQGTSGSPTGELFF
TGCGCCAGCAGCTTGGCCGGGGGACAGGGGACTAGCGGGAGCCCCACCGGGGAGCTGTTTTTT
>TRBJ1-3|NA|NA|12|TRBV23-1
CASSQGGHTIYF
TGCGCCAGCAGTCAGGGCGGCCACACCATATATTTT
>TRBJ2-3|NA|NA|16|TRBV4-1
CASSQLSGLTVSTQYF
TGCGCCAGCAGCCAGTTGTCGGGTTTGACCGTTAGTACGCAGTATTTT
>TRBJ1-2|few|TRBD1|13|TRBV7-3
CASSPQTGGGYTF
TGTGCCAGCAGCCCGCAGACAGGGGGTGGCTACACCTTC
>TRBJ1-3|NA|TRBD1|15|TRBV9
CASSSRTGSGNTIYF
TGTGCCAGCAGCTCCCGGACAGGGTCTGGAAACACCATATATTTT
>TRBJ1-3|NA|NA|13|TRBV7-9
CASSLLDGNTIYF
TGTGCCAGCAGCTTGCTCGATGGAAACACCATATATTTT
>TRBJ2-7|NA|TRBD2|16|TRBV6-5
CASSYSSGRHSYEQYF
TGTGCCAGCAGTTACTCGTCCGGGAGGCACTCCTACGAGCAGTACTTC
>TRBJ2-7|NA|NA|14|TRBV10-3
CAIAPTTVFYEQYF
TGTGCCATCGCCCCTACTACAGTATTCTACGAGCAGTACTTC
>TRBJ2-5|NA|TRBD2|16|TRBV4-2
CASSQRTSGIPETQYF
TGTGCCAGCAGCCAAAGGACTAGCGGGATCCCAGAGACCCAGTACTTC
>TRBJ2-4|NA|NA|17|TRBV5-8
CASSLKGQALAKNIQYF
TGTGCCAGCAGCTTAAAAGGCCAGGCCCTAGCCAAAAACATTCAGTACTTC
>TRBJ2-3|NA|NA|15|TRBV7-2
CASSLRQGGTDTQYF
TGTGCCAGCAGCTTAAGGCAGGGGGGAACAGATACGCAGTATTTT
>TRBJ2-3|NA|NA|15|TRBV7-3
CASSITGYHTDTQYF
TGTGCCAGCAGCATTACAGGGTACCACACAGATACGCAGTATTTT
>TRBJ2-7|NA|NA|14|TRBV6-1
CASRGRDISYEQYF
TGTGCCAGCAGAGGCCGGGACATCTCCTACGAGCAGTACTTC
>TRBJ2-3|NA|NA|15|TRBV19
CASSIGLGSQGTQYF
TGTGCCAGTAGTATAGGACTTGGGTCTCAGGGGACGCAGTATTTT
>TRBJ2-2|few|TRBD2|15|TRBV6-5
CASSYKAGGTGELFF
TGTGCCAGCAGTTACAAGGCGGGGGGCACCGGGGAGCTGTTTTTT
>TRBJ2-5|NA|NA|15|TRBV15
CATSLEKDFQETQYF
TGTGCCACCAGCCTCGAAAAGGATTTCCAAGAGACCCAGTACTTC
>TRBJ1-1|NA|NA|13|TRBV27
CASSLAGGTEAFF
TGTGCCAGCAGTTTAGCAGGCGGCACTGAAGCTTTCTTT
>TRBJ2-2|NA|TRBD1|14|TRBV27
CASSRTGGTGELFF
TGTGCCAGCAGTCGGACAGGGGGGACCGGGGAGCTGTTTTTT